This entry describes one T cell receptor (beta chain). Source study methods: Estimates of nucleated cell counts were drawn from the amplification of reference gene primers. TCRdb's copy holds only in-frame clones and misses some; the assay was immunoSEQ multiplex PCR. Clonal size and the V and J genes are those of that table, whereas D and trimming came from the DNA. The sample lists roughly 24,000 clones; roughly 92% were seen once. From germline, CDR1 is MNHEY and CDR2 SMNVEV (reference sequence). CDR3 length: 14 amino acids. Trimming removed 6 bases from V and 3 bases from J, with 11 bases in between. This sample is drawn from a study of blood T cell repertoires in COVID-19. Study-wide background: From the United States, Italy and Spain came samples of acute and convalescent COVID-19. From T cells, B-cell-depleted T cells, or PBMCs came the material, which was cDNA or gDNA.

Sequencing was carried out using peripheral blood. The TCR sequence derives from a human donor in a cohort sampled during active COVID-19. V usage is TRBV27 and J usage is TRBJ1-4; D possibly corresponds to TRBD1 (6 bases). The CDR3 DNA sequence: TGTGCCAGCAGGATGACAGGAGCTAATGAAAAACTGTTTTTT. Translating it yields CASRMTGANEKLFF.